A single sample is the source of the 11 T cell receptor beta chains below, sequenced in a study of T cell repertoires in cytomegalovirus infection (dated by TCRdb to the late 2010s). Sequenced on an Illumina HiSeq 1500. In-frame beta chains were kept once TCRdb had trimmed the public reads at Q25 with fastp and called clones with MiXCR. Merged by CDR3 protein, the rows form single entries marked with the most common genes and DNA. The sample profile shows 510,000 or so distinct CDR3 sequences; approximately 25% of them were found once. Of the sample, roughly an eighth is held by the ten largest clones. Sequenced sample: PBMCs. Every receptor here comes from a human donor in good health (CMV status not recorded). Some clones in this sample may be carry-over from other donors' samples.

In its sample, this clonotype was seen a few times. The J gene is TRBJ2-4, the V gene TRBV19; 10 bases align to TRBD2. J was trimmed by 2 bases and V by 3 bases; bases with no gene match: 7. The CDR3 runs to 17 residues. Germline CDR1 is LNHDA and CDR2 is SQIVND (reference sequence). The CDR3, as DNA: TGTGCCAGTAGTATGCGTCCTAGCGGGAGTACCAAAAACATTCAGTACTTC. Translating gives CASSMRPSGSTKNIQYF. The variable domain in full, completed from reference TRBV19 and TRBJ2-4, reads DGGITQSPKYLFRKEGQNVTLSCEQNLNHDAMYWYRQDPGQGLRLIYYSQIVNDFQKGDIAEGYSVSREKKESFPLTVTSAQKNPTAFYLCASSMRPSGSTKNIQYFGAGTRLSVL.

This clonotype was detected ten times or more. The chain recombines TRBV7-2 with TRBJ1-1, with a tentative D call TRBD1 (5 bases). Germline loops: CDR1 SGHTA, CDR2 FQGNSA. This CDR3 region has 14 residues. Trimming left V 4 bases short and J 0 bases short, with 9 bases between. CDR3 protein: CASSSGPMNTEAFF. Here the CDR3 DNA reads TGTGCCAGCAGCTCGGGACCTATGAACACTGAAGCTTTCTTT.

The chain employs TRBV6-2 or TRBV6-3 and TRBJ2-7; 15 bases are a match to TRBD2. V lost 5 bases to trimming and J lost 2 bases; unmatched junction nucleotides: 16. The CDR3 totals 20 residues. Germline assignment: CDR1 MNHEY and CDR2 SVGEGT. CDR3 in amino acids: CASSQNTGLAGGPGAYEQYV. The CDR3 nucleotides are TGTGCCAGCAGTCAAAACACAGGACTAGCGGGAGGGCCAGGGGCCTACGAGCAGTACGTC.

The rearrangement uses TRBV5-6 and TRBJ2-1; 8 positions match TRBD1. The CDR3 sequence is 15 residues long. The germline V gene has CDR1 SGHDT and CDR2 YYEEEE. Trimming took 1 base from V and 8 from J; bases not matched to a gene: 8. The CDR3 region is CASSLIVEDRDEQFF. CDR3 nucleotides: TGTGCCAGCAGCTTGATTGTCGAGGACAGGGATGAGCAGTTCTTC.

This sequence joins TRBV4-1 and TRBJ1-5; D remains ambiguous. Germline lookup yields CDR1 MGHRA and CDR2 YSYEKL. The CDR3 consists of 15 residues. Trimming took off 3 bases at V and 4 bases at J, with 13 bases between the two ends. In DNA form, the CDR3 reads TGCGCCAGCAGCCAGGTTTTAGGACTTAATCAGCCCCAGCATTTT. Translated, it gives CASSQVLGLNQPQHF.

CDR3 bases: TGTGCCCACAGTCCAGGGCCCAAAACGCAGTATTTT. Protein: CAHSPGPKTQYF. The J gene is TRBJ2-3, the V gene TRBV12-3 or TRBV12-4; TRBD1 might be the D (5 bases). V was cut by 11 bases and J by 9 bases, with 18 bases left in between. The CDR3 length is 12 residues.

This clonotype came up many times. The V and J genes are TRBV28 and TRBJ1-2; D remains unclear. Per germline, CDR1 MDHEN and CDR2 SYDVKM. The V end lost 2 bases, the J end lost 11 bases, and 12 bases lay between the germline ends. This CDR3 spans 12 amino acids. The DNA of the CDR3 is TGTGCCAGCAGTTTACCCCCATACTATTACACCTTC. It yields the protein CASSLPPYYYTF.

This clonotype occurred a few times. J is TRBJ2-2 and V is TRBV2; 10 bases match TRBD2. V lost 4 bases and J lost 2; bases outside the gene matches: 4. The CDR3 sequence is 16 residues long. Germline CDR1 reads SNHLY; CDR2 reads FYNNEI. The DNA of the CDR3 is TGTGCCAGCAGTGGTTTAGCGGGGGGTAACACCGGGGAGCTGTTTTTT. It yields the protein CASSGLAGGNTGELFF.

This chain connects TRBV6-5 to TRBJ2-1; 7 positions match TRBD2. Trimming cost V 2 bases and J 4 bases; bases outside gene matches: 5. Germline CDR1 is MNHEY and CDR2 is SVGAGI. CDR3 length: 15 amino acids. CDR3 sequence reads: CASSYDPGGYNEQFF. The CDR3 DNA reads as TGTGCCAGCAGTTACGATCCGGGAGGTTACAATGAGCAGTTCTTC.

This clonotype was observed a handful of times. The chain links TRBV20-1 to TRBJ2-5; 12 nucleotides line up with TRBD2. CDR3 length: 16 residues. Germline V lookup: CDR1 DFQATT, CDR2 SNEGSKA (reference sequence). V lost 0 bases, J lost 4 bases, and 6 bases stayed unmatched. CDR3 DNA: TGCAGTGCTAGAGATAAGACTAGCGGGAGTTTAGAGACCCAGTACTTC. Translated, it gives CSARDKTSGSLETQYF.

The sample holds a few counts of this clonotype. The junction differs from germline at one of its ends, possibly a read error. The chain employs TRBV7-7 and TRBJ2-5, with TRBD2 as a possible D gene (6 bases). The CDR3 is made up of 15 amino acids. Per germline, CDR1 SSHAT and CDR2 FNYEAQ (reference sequence). CDR3 sequence reads: CASSLGGTQKETQYF. The CDR3, as DNA: TGTGCTAGCAGCTTAGGCGGGACCCAAAAAGAGACCCAGTACTTC.